The sequence of this T cell receptor (beta chain) was determined in a study of post-analysis software for immune sequencing data. Sequencing libraries made from TCR beta cDNA carried unique molecular identifiers. TCRdb reprocessed the PCR reads with MiXCR, giving one entry per CDR3 protein. Counted here are about 760,000 distinct CDR3 sequences, 25% to 30% occurring once; the ten biggest clones make up approximately 0.55%. For this clonotype: Its antigen is unidentified.

Germline CDR1 is LNHDA and CDR2 is SQIVND (reference sequence). The V gene lost 4 bases and the J gene lost 4 bases, with 13 bases spanning the gap. This CDR3 spans 14 amino acids. Study-level points and caveats: Patients carried four or five TRBV segments more frequently than controls did, and TRBV5-6, TRBV5-1 and TRBV20-1 were among them.

The sample was blood. This sequence originates from a girl aged 10-17 years with multiple sclerosis. V gene TRBV19 combines with J gene TRBJ1-1, with D possibly TRBD1 on 6 matching bases. The DNA for the CDR3 is TGTGCCAGTAGTACCTACAGGGCGGCCACTGAAGCTTTCTTT. Its translation: CASSTYRAATEAFF.